Listed here are 27 T cell receptor beta chains from one sample, sequenced in a study of shared clonotypes between healthy human individuals. Libraries were prepared by immunoSEQ multiplex PCR; TCRdb keeps only in-frame clonotypes and omits some of them. Of roughly 500,000 clones listed, approximately 80% were seen once; the top ten hold 10% to 15%. Sequenced sample: PBMCs. The receptors stem from a middle-aged woman in good health. Some clones in this sample may be carry-over from other donors' samples.

The V and J genes are TRBV9 and TRBJ2-5; 7 bases agree with TRBD2. The germline V gene encodes CDR1 SGDLS and CDR2 YYNGEE. The length of the CDR3 is 16 residues. V gave up 3 bases and J gave up 1 base; unmatched junction bases: 9. This CDR3 reads CASSARDSGPQETQYF. The CDR3 nucleotides are TGTGCCAGCAGCGCCCGAGATAGCGGGCCCCAAGAGACCCAGTACTTC.

This chain uses TRBV15 with TRBJ2-7; no reliable D call. The germline V gene encodes CDR1 LNHNV and CDR2 YYDKDF (reference sequence). V was cut by 8 bases and J by 6 bases, with 17 bases left in between. There are 13 residues in the CDR3. The CDR3 spells CATSPGPSSEQYF. The CDR3 DNA reads TGTGCCACCTCCCCCGGGCCCTCGTCCGAGCAGTACTTC.

The chain couples TRBV7-9 to TRBJ2-1; TRBD1 is a possible D gene (6 bases). The CDR3 extends over 15 amino acids. V gave up 2 bases and J gave up 7 bases, with 15 bases separating them. The germline CDR1 and CDR2 sequences are SEHNR and FQNEAQ (reference sequence). In nucleotides, the CDR3 is TGTGCCAGCAGCTTAAGGGCAGGACAGAGGAATGAGCAGTTCTTC. Amino acid sequence: CASSLRAGQRNEQFF.

The chain is built from TRBV10-3 and TRBJ2-1, with D possibly TRBD2 on 5 matching bases. This CDR3 region has 13 residues. Germline lookup yields CDR1 ENHRY and CDR2 SYGVKD. V shed 5 bases and J shed 5 bases, with 10 bases lying between them. CDR3 nucleotides: TGTGCCATCAGTAGACCGGGAAACAATGAGCAGTTCTTC. Translation: CAISRPGNNEQFF.

V gene TRBV19 combines with J gene TRBJ2-7; 12 bases map to TRBD2. V lost 5 bases to trimming and J lost 7 bases; unmatched junction nucleotides: 6. The CDR3 totals 14 residues. The V gene's germline CDR1 is LNHDA and CDR2 SQIVND (reference sequence). The CDR3 coding sequence is TGTGCCAGTAGTTTCACTAGCGGGAGGACTGAGCAGTACTTC. Translated, it gives CASSFTSGRTEQYF. Based on the CDR3 plus reference TRBV19 and TRBJ2-7, the full variable domain is DGGITQSPKYLFRKEGQNVTLSCEQNLNHDAMYWYRQDPGQGLRLIYYSQIVNDFQKGDIAEGYSVSREKKESFPLTVTSAQKNPTAFYLCASSFTSGRTEQYFGPGTRLTVT.

The V call is TRBV15, the J call TRBJ1-5, with a possible D match to TRBD1 (6 bases). Germline V gene sequence: CDR1 LNHNV, CDR2 YYDKDF (reference sequence). The CDR3 runs to 16 residues. The V and J ends lost 3 bases and 7 bases respectively, with 19 bases between them. The CDR3 protein is CATSRTLNRVGQPQHF. The CDR3 DNA reads as TGTGCCACCAGCAGGACCCTTAACAGGGTGGGCCAGCCCCAGCATTTT.

This rearrangement joins TRBV9 to TRBJ2-1; 10 positions agree with TRBD2. The CDR3 consists of 15 residues. The germline CDR1 and CDR2 sequences are SGDLS and YYNGEE. With 4 bases clipped from V and 7 bases from J, the junction kept 8 bases outside the gene matches. As DNA, the CDR3 is TGTGCCAGCAGCCCGGCTAGCGGGAGACGGAATGAGCAGTTCTTC. The encoded protein is CASSPASGRRNEQFF.

This clone was counted between two and nine times. The V gene is TRBV30, the J gene TRBJ2-7, with D perhaps TRBD2 (5 bases). The V end was cut by 3 bases, the J end by 2 bases, with 20 bases between. Germline V gives CDR1 GTSNPN, CDR2 SVGIG (reference sequence). This CDR3 contains 16 residues. The CDR3 DNA follows: TGTGCCTGGAGCGGCTATCTGGGCCCCGGGGCCTACGAGCAGTACTTC. It translates to CAWSGYLGPGAYEQYF.

This rearrangement joins TRBV28 to TRBJ2-7; TRBD1 matches 7 bases. CDR1 and CDR2 from the germline V gene are MDHEN and SYDVKM. CDR3 length: 15 amino acids. The trim removed 5 bases at V and 2 bases at J, leaving 9 bases unmatched. The DNA for the CDR3 is TGTGCCAGCAGTAGCCTCGGGACAGCGACCTACGAGCAGTACTTC. Translating it yields CASSSLGTATYEQYF. The full variable domain, its missing parts supplied by reference TRBV28 and TRBJ2-7, is DVKVTQSSRYLVKRTGEKVFLECVQDMDHENMFWYRQDPGLGLRLIYFSYDVKMKEKGDIPEGYSVSREKKERFSLILESASTNQTSMYLCASSSLGTATYEQYFGPGTRLTVT.

Comment on this clone: A much larger clone is a single base away; this may be a read error. Other DNA variants within this sample encode the same CDR3. V and J are TRBV5-4 and TRBJ2-3; D is ambiguous. The CDR3 is 12 residues long. Germline CDR1 reads SGHNT; CDR2 reads YYREEE (reference sequence). V was clipped by 1 base and J by 4 bases, with 4 bases between them. The CDR3 bases are TGTGCCAGCAGCTTGTCGGCAGATACGCAGTATTTT. Translation: CASSLSADTQYF.

The chain joins TRBV6-1 to TRBJ2-7; 8 positions match TRBD1. The germline CDR1 and CDR2 sequences are MNHNS and SASEGT. V trimming: 4 bases; J trimming: 1 base; junction bases outside the gene matches: 9. This CDR3 region has 16 residues. The CDR3, as DNA: TGTGCCAGCAGTGGCGTCAGGGGGCGGTTTTCCTACGAGCAGTACTTC. This sequence encodes CASSGVRGRFSYEQYF.

This clone occurred a few times. This sequence joins TRBV14 and TRBJ1-2; TRBD1 is a possible D gene (5 bases). The ends were cut back, 4 bases at V and 1 base at J, with 13 bases in the middle. Looked up from germline, CDR1 is SGHDN and CDR2 is FVKESK. CDR3 length equals 15 residues. CDR3 coding DNA: TGTGCCAGCAGCCCCCACAGGTCGGTTAACTATGGCTACACCTTC. It yields the protein CASSPHRSVNYGYTF.

The rearrangement uses TRBV29-1 and TRBJ1-1, with D perhaps TRBD1 (6 bases). V shed 4 bases and J shed 0 bases, with 12 bases lying between them. This CDR3 region has 14 residues. Germline assignment: CDR1 SQVTM and CDR2 ANQGSEA. The chain's CDR3 is CSVGGDTMNTEAFF. CDR3 bases: TGCAGCGTTGGGGGGGACACGATGAACACTGAAGCTTTCTTT.

This clone has at least ten counts. The chain employs TRBV5-6 and TRBJ2-3; D perhaps matches TRBD1 (6 bases). Trimming cost V 0 bases and J 7 bases, with 18 bases left between them. CDR3 size: 16 residues. Per the germline V gene, CDR1 is SGHDT and CDR2 is YYEEEE. In DNA, the CDR3 is TGTGCCAGCAGCTTGGGGACAGTGAGACTTAGCAATACGCAGTATTTT. This codes for CASSLGTVRLSNTQYF.

This chain connects TRBV7-2 to TRBJ1-5; D unclear. CDR3 length: 14 residues. The germline V gene encodes CDR1 SGHTA and CDR2 FQGNSA. V gave up 1 base and J gave up 5 bases, with 9 bases separating them. The CDR3 coding sequence is TGTGCCAGCAGCTTAGAGGCAGCCTATCAGCCCCAGCATTTT. Translating gives CASSLEAAYQPQHF.

The gene calls are TRBV7-8 and TRBJ2-7; TRBD1 agrees at 11 bases. The CDR3 covers 17 residues. The V gene end was trimmed by 6 bases and the J gene end by 2 bases; junction bases not matched to a gene: 12. The germline CDR1 and CDR2 sequences are SGHVS and FQNEAQ. CDR3 in amino acids: CASSSSPGQGATYEQYF. DNA of the CDR3: TGTGCCAGCAGTTCAAGCCCCGGACAGGGGGCTACCTACGAGCAGTACTTC. Looking up the rest from reference TRBV7-8 and TRBJ2-7 gives the full variable domain: GAGVSQSPRYKVAKRGQDVALRCDPISGHVSLFWYQQALGQGPEFLTYFQNEAQLDKSGLPSDRFFAERPEGSVSTLKIQRTQQEDSAVYLCASSSSPGQGATYEQYFGPGTRLTVT.

This clone is a singleton in its sample. This sequence joins TRBV5-1 and TRBJ1-5; perhaps TRBD1 as D (6 bases). This CDR3 region has 14 residues. Trimming removed 0 bases from V and 7 bases from J, with 11 bases in between. CDR1 and CDR2 (germline): SGHRS, YFSETQ. The CDR3 is CASSLGTGIQPQHF. CDR3 sequence (DNA): TGCGCCAGCAGCTTGGGCACAGGGATCCAGCCCCAGCATTTT. Supplemented by reference TRBV5-1 and TRBJ1-5, the full variable domain reads KAGVTQTPRYLIKTRGQQVTLSCSPISGHRSVSWYQQTPGQGLQFLFEYFSETQRNKGNFPGRFSGRQFSNSRSEMNVSTLELGDSALYLCASSLGTGIQPQHFGDGTRLSIL.

V usage is TRBV18 and J usage is TRBJ2-1; 15 bases fit TRBD2. The CDR3 is 18 amino acids. The germline CDR1 and CDR2 sequences are KGHSH and LQKENI. Trimming removed 5 bases from V and 5 bases from J; junction bases left unmatched: 10. CDR3 protein: CASSSRTSGRALDNEQFF. CDR3 DNA: TGTGCCAGCTCATCCCGGACTAGCGGGAGGGCTCTTGACAATGAGCAGTTCTTC.

A remark on this clone: A much larger clone differs from this one at a single base, so this may be a read error. The rearrangement links TRBV5-4 to TRBJ1-2, with 9 positions matching TRBD1. Germline CDR1 is SGHNT and CDR2 is YYREEE (reference sequence). The J segment lost 8 bases and the V segment lost 6 bases, leaving 11 bases of the junction unmatched. The CDR3 is 14 amino acids. CDR3 nucleotide sequence: TGTGCCAGCAACTCCCGGACAGGGGAGTGGGGCTACACCTTC. Protein product: CASNSRTGEWGYTF. Variable domain in full (rest from reference TRBV5-4 and TRBJ1-2): ETGVTQSPTHLIKTRGQQVTLRCSSQSGHNTVSWYQQALGQGPQFIFQYYREEENGRGNFPPRFSGLQFPNYSSELNVNALELDDSALYLCASNSRTGEWGYTFGSGTRLTVV.

V usage is TRBV27 and J usage is TRBJ2-1; either TRBD1 or TRBD2 may supply D (5 bases each). Looked up from germline, CDR1 is MNHEY and CDR2 is SMNVEV (reference sequence). V shed 5 bases and J shed 1 base, with 12 bases lying between them. CDR3 length: 15 amino acids. The CDR3 nucleotides are TGTGCCAGCAGTGTCCGGGACGGTTCCTACAATGAGCAGTTCTTC. Amino acid sequence: CASSVRDGSYNEQFF.

The chain's CDR3 is CASSEGTVEKLFF. The CDR3 DNA is TGTGCCAGCAGTGAGGGGACAGTAGAAAAACTGTTTTTT. The chain carries TRBV6-1 and TRBJ1-4, with TRBD1 matching 7 bases. Per germline, CDR1 MNHNS and CDR2 SASEGT. The ends lost 3 bases at V and 8 bases at J; junction bases unmatched: 3. This CDR3 is 13 amino acids long.

The gene calls are TRBV29-1 and TRBJ2-7; 9 bases line up with TRBD2. Losses at the gene ends were 7 bases for V and 3 bases for J; bases not matched to a gene: 7. The CDR3 consists of 13 residues. From germline, CDR1 is SQVTM and CDR2 ANQGSEA. The CDR3 sequence is CSALSGSIYEQYF. CDR3 in DNA: TGCAGCGCCCTTAGCGGGAGCATCTACGAGCAGTACTTC.

The chain is built from TRBV21-1 and TRBJ2-7; TRBD2 was called by the table and not checked on the DNA. TRBV21-1 is termed a pseudogene. This CDR3 region has 12 residues. CDR3 DNA: TGTGCCAGCAGAGCAATTACCTACGAGCAGTACTTC. This codes for CASRAITYEQYF.

This clone was counted many times. J is TRBJ2-4 and V is TRBV15; weak D call: TRBD1 (8 bases). Per the germline V gene, CDR1 is LNHNV and CDR2 is YYDKDF (reference sequence). Trimming cost V 1 base and J 6 bases, with 16 bases left between them. CDR3 size: 16 residues. CDR3 sequence: CATSRATGGEVNIQYF. Written as DNA, the CDR3 is TGTGCCACCAGCAGAGCAACAGGGGGGGAGGTAAACATTCAGTACTTC.

J is TRBJ2-7 and V is TRBV7-2, with D unresolved. Trimming shortened V by 1 base and J by 4 bases, and 14 bases separated the two germline ends. The germline CDR1 and CDR2 sequences are SGHTA and FQGNSA. The CDR3 consists of 15 residues. CDR3 bases: TGTGCCAGCAGCTTAGATAGGGCAGTAACTTACGAGCAGTACTTC. Its protein is CASSLDRAVTYEQYF.

This clone was counted only a few times. This rearrangement joins TRBV10-3 to TRBJ2-1; TRBD1 matches at 10 bases. The CDR3 totals 15 residues. The germline V gene has CDR1 ENHRY and CDR2 SYGVKD. V shed 6 bases and J 5 bases; nucleotides not matched to a gene: 7. CDR3 nucleotide sequence: TGTGCCATCAGCCCTGGACAGGGGGGGAACAATGAGCAGTTCTTC. Protein sequence: CAISPGQGGNNEQFF.

The chain recombines TRBV15 with TRBJ2-5; D is unresolved. The CDR3 has 12 residues. In germline, CDR1 is LNHNV, CDR2 YYDKDF (reference sequence). The V gene lost 2 bases and the J gene lost 1 base, with 2 bases spanning the gap. The CDR3 nucleotides are TGTGCCACCAGCAGAACCCAAGAGACCCAGTACTTC. This sequence encodes CATSRTQETQYF.